The clone carrying this TCR beta chain is medium-sized (0.01 to 0.1%) within its sample. The target antigen is unknown. In the authors' methods: In papillary thyroid cancer, a distant-metastasis classifier was built using CDR3 differences across clinicopathological groups. Using MiXCR, TCRdb re-called clones from the PCR reads. The V and J calls and clone size are TCRdb's, not the authors'. The table has some 7,700 clones, 30% to 35% seen once; the top ten hold roughly 10%. The sample originates from a study of metastatic and nonmetastatic thyroid tumors. Across the whole study: Repertoires from blood and tumor or nodule tissue of malignant and benign thyroid patients were compared. General study findings and limits: Compared with benign nodules, malignant thyroid tumors were reported to have significantly higher TCR beta diversity in both blood and tumor.

Patients were all untreated before their thyroid surgery. The germline V gene encodes CDR1 DFQATT and CDR2 SNEGSKA (reference sequence). CDR3 length equals 19 residues. Trimming removed 0 bases at V and 2 bases at J, with 25 bases between. The sequenced material came from tumor tissue. The chain is built from TRBV20-1 and TRBJ1-2, with D uncertain. The TCR was taken from a female donor with papillary thyroid cancer or a benign thyroid nodule (not recorded which). Some clones in this sample may be carry-over from other donors' samples. CDR3: CSARDALQVRWPANYGYTF. The CDR3 nucleotides are TGCAGTGCTAGAGATGCCCTGCAGGTCCGTTGGCCGGCCAACTATGGCTACACCTTC.